This T cell receptor beta chain is from a study of shared clonotypes between healthy human individuals. Overall study: Donors had three CD4 naive, three CD4 memory, two CD8 naive and one CD8 memory plate apiece.

The V segment lost 8 bases and the J segment 3 bases; nucleotides outside the gene matches: 9. CDR1 and CDR2 (germline): LGHNA, YSLEER. The CDR3 sequence is 14 residues long. General study findings and limits: Non-shared clonotypes showed lower generation probabilities than clonotypes common to all four donors. Shared clonotypes: roughly 5% naive CD4, 3.5% to 4% naive CD8, roughly 2.2% memory CD4, 0.4% to 0.45% memory CD8. Memory subsets generally showed smaller estimated richness than naive subsets did.

This clone was observed once. Its target is unknown. The naive CD8 subset, CD45RO-negative cells positively selected for CCR7, excluded terminally differentiated effector memory CD45RA+ cells. TCRdb's table, derived via immunoSEQ multiplex PCR, lists solely in-frame clones and lacks some. The sample contains more than 2 million clones, about 95% of which appear only once. The sequencing input was naive CD8+ T cells sorted from blood. The J gene is TRBJ2-7, the V gene TRBV4-3; 8 nucleotides agree with TRBD1. The source of this sequence is a man younger than 35 in good health. Here the CDR3 DNA reads TGCGCCAGCGGCCGGGACAGGACGCACTACGAGCAGTACTTC. Protein product: CASGRDRTHYEQYF.